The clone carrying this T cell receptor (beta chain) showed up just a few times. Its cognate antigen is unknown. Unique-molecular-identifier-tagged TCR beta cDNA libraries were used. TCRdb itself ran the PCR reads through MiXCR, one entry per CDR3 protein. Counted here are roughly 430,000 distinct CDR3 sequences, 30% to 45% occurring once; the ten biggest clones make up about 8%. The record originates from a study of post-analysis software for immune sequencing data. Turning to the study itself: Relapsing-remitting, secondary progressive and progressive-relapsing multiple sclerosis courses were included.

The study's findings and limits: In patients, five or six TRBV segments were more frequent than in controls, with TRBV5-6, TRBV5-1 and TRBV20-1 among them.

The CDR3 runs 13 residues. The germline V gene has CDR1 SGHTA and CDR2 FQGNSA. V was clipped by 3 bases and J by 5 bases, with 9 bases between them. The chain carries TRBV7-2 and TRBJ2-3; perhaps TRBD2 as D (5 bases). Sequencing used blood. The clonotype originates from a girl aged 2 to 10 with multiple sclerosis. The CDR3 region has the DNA TGTGCCAGCAGCTTTAATGGGAGAGATACGCAGTATTTT. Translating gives CASSFNGRDTQYF.